One and the same sample provided the 22 T cell receptor beta chains below, sequenced in a study of cytomegalovirus exposure and HLA in healthy donors. 13 Jbeta primers and 60 Vbeta primers were used for the PCR. The assay was immunoSEQ multiplex PCR, and TCRdb's table has in-frame clones only and misses some. The sample carries 250,000 or so clones, approximately 91% recorded once. Material: PBMCs. The receptors originated from a girl aged 2 to 10 in good health and CMV-seronegative.

This clone has just a few counts. The genes are TRBV30 and TRBJ2-1; D remains ambiguous. The V gene's germline CDR1 is GTSNPN and CDR2 SVGIG (reference sequence). V lost 0 bases and J lost 10, with 13 bases in between. This CDR3 spans 13 amino acids. CDR3 sequence reads: CAWSVQVLTEQFF. In nucleotides, the CDR3 is TGTGCCTGGAGTGTACAAGTCCTCACGGAGCAGTTCTTC.

In the case of this clone: Other DNA sequences in the sample encode the same CDR3. The chain combines TRBV28 with TRBJ2-6; D remains unclear. The V gene's germline CDR1 is MDHEN and CDR2 SYDVKM. Trimming left V 3 bases short and J 4 bases short, with 4 bases between. The CDR3 consists of 13 residues. The DNA of the CDR3 is TGTGCCAGCAGTTTTTCGGGGGCCAACGTCCTGACTTTC. This translates into CASSFSGANVLTF.

J is TRBJ2-1 and V is TRBV6-5; TRBD2 matches at 7 bases. V shed 2 bases, J shed 9 bases, and the junction held 10 bases outside the gene matches. Germline V CDR1 and CDR2: MNHEY, SVGAGI. CDR3 length: 15 residues. This chain's CDR3 is CASSYVWRERGEQFF. The CDR3 region has the DNA TGTGCCAGCAGTTACGTGTGGCGGGAGCGAGGTGAGCAGTTCTTC.

V is TRBV5-1 and J is TRBJ2-7, with D maybe TRBD1 (6 bases). Germline V lookup: CDR1 SGHRS, CDR2 YFSETQ. The CDR3 has 14 residues. V was shortened by 1 base and J by 3 bases, with 11 bases between the two germline ends. CDR3 region: CASSLIAGDYEQYF. CDR3 nucleotides: TGCGCCAGCAGCTTGATCGCAGGGGACTACGAGCAGTACTTC.

This clone is a singleton in its sample. The rearrangement joins TRBV15 to TRBJ2-1, with TRBD1 matching 7 bases. Trimming at V came to 5 bases and at J to 6 bases, leaving 13 bases not matched to a gene. This CDR3 is built from 16 residues. Germline V gives CDR1 LNHNV, CDR2 YYDKDF (reference sequence). The CDR3 protein is CATSPIGGQILNEQFF. The CDR3 coding sequence is TGTGCCACCAGCCCCATAGGGGGACAGATCCTCAATGAGCAGTTCTTC.

This clone was seen only a few times. J is TRBJ2-1 and V is TRBV19; D gene unclear. Germline V gene data show CDR1 as LNHDA and CDR2 as SQIVND (reference sequence). The CDR3 runs to 12 residues. The V end lost 7 bases, the J end lost 4 bases, and 8 bases lay between the germline ends. In DNA, the CDR3 is TGTGCCAGTACCACCGGTTACAATGAGCAGTTCTTC. Its protein product is CASTTGYNEQFF.

The chain is built from TRBV2 and TRBJ1-5, with D tentatively TRBD1 (5 bases). CDR1 SNHLY and CDR2 FYNNEI come from the germline V gene. The length of the CDR3 is 15 residues. The germline V and J ends were trimmed by 4 bases and 0 bases, with 10 bases remaining between them. CDR3 amino acids: CASSVQGYSNQPQHF. As DNA, the CDR3 is TGTGCCAGCAGTGTCCAGGGATATAGCAATCAGCCCCAGCATTTT.

The chain is built from TRBV5-4 and TRBJ2-1; TRBD2 matches at 13 bases. Trimming removed 4 bases from V and 4 bases from J; junction bases left unmatched: 5. The CDR3 is made up of 16 amino acids. Germline loops: CDR1 SGHNT, CDR2 YYREEE (reference sequence). The CDR3 DNA sequence: TGTGCCAGCAGCCCCGGACTAGCGGGAGCTTACAATGAGCAGTTCTTC. This encodes CASSPGLAGAYNEQFF. The variable domain in full, with the rest retrieved from reference TRBV5-4 and TRBJ2-1, is ETGVTQSPTHLIKTRGQQVTLRCSSQSGHNTVSWYQQALGQGPQFIFQYYREEENGRGNFPPRFSGLQFPNYSSELNVNALELDDSALYLCASSPGLAGAYNEQFFGPGTRLTVL.

The chain couples TRBV9 to TRBJ2-2, with 7 bases that match TRBD1. Germline V CDR1 and CDR2: SGDLS, YYNGEE. Unmatched junction bases numbered 7, after V lost 4 bases and J lost 4 bases. This CDR3 contains 15 residues. CDR3 residues: CASSNRQGSTGELFF. CDR3 bases: TGTGCCAGCAGCAACCGACAGGGCAGCACCGGGGAGCTGTTTTTT.

This rearrangement joins TRBV5-1 to TRBJ1-4; D might be TRBD1 (6 bases). CDR1 is SGHRS and CDR2 is YFSETQ in the germline V gene. Trimming shortened V by 1 base and J by 8 bases, and 6 bases separated the two germline ends. This CDR3 contains 12 residues. The CDR3 loop is CASSLTGEKLFF. CDR3 nucleotides: TGCGCCAGCAGCTTGACAGGGGAAAAACTGTTTTTT.

The CDR3 region is CASTQAGTDTQYF. In DNA form, the CDR3 reads TGTGCCAGCACCCAAGCGGGCACAGATACGCAGTATTTT. The chain employs TRBV13 and TRBJ2-3, with D maybe TRBD2 (5 bases). This CDR3 spans 13 amino acids. Looked up from germline, CDR1 is PRHDT and CDR2 is FYEKMQ (reference sequence). With 7 bases removed from V and 1 base from J, the gap between germline ends came to 9 bases.

The genes are TRBV10-3 and TRBJ1-3; a weak D match, TRBD1 (6 bases). V lost 3 bases and J lost 7, with 13 bases in between. The germline V gene encodes CDR1 ENHRY and CDR2 SYGVKD. This CDR3 is built from 14 residues. Here the CDR3 reads CAISDWTAGNTIYF. The CDR3 DNA follows: TGTGCCATCAGTGATTGGACAGCAGGGAACACCATATATTTT.

V and J are TRBV7-6 and TRBJ1-1; D is possibly TRBD1 (5 bases). Germline values: CDR1 SGHVS, CDR2 FNYEAQ. Trimming took 2 bases from V and 5 from J, leaving 15 bases between them. This CDR3 comprises 15 residues. The CDR3: CASSLTRDLGTEAFF. In nucleotides, the CDR3 is TGTGCCAGCAGCTTAACCCGGGACTTGGGAACTGAAGCTTTCTTT.

This clone occurred once. The J gene is TRBJ1-4, the V gene TRBV9; the D is unclear. CDR3 length: 17 amino acids. CDR1 and CDR2 (germline): SGDLS, YYNGEE. The germline V and J ends were trimmed by 0 bases and 1 base, with 13 bases remaining between them. This CDR3 reads CASSVDSGSRTNEKLFF. In DNA form, the CDR3 reads TGTGCCAGCAGCGTAGATTCGGGGAGCCGAACTAATGAAAAACTGTTTTTT.

The chain joins TRBV10-2 to TRBJ1-6; 7 bases match TRBD1. Germline V lookup: CDR1 WSHSY, CDR2 SAAADI. The CDR3 is made up of 14 amino acids. The J segment lost 6 bases and the V segment lost 10 bases, leaving 9 bases of the junction unmatched. This CDR3 reads CATREGQSNSPLHF. The CDR3 nucleotides are TGCGCCACCCGGGAGGGACAGTCTAATTCACCCCTCCACTTT.

J is TRBJ1-1 and V is TRBV5-1; D is unresolved. Germline V CDR1 and CDR2: SGHRS, YFSETQ. The CDR3 runs to 11 residues. V was shortened by 5 bases and J by 4 bases, with 6 bases between the two germline ends. The CDR3 loop is CASRASTEAFF. The CDR3 DNA reads TGCGCCAGCAGGGCAAGCACTGAAGCTTTCTTT.

DNA for the CDR3: TGTGCCAGCAGCTCGGGACAGTCGAACACTGAAGCTTTCTTT. Protein: CASSSGQSNTEAFF. The rearrangement links TRBV7-6 to TRBJ1-1, with TRBD1 identical over 7 bases. With 4 bases clipped from V and 1 base from J, the junction kept 3 bases outside the gene matches. Germline V gives CDR1 SGHVS, CDR2 FNYEAQ. The CDR3 extends over 14 amino acids.

The chain carries TRBV10-3 and TRBJ1-6, with TRBD1 identical over 7 bases. The V gene's germline CDR1 is ENHRY and CDR2 SYGVKD. V lost 3 bases to trimming and J lost 0 bases; unmatched junction nucleotides: 14. This CDR3 has 20 residues. Here the CDR3 reads CAISEPTGVRQSSYNSPLHF. The CDR3 DNA is TGTGCCATCAGTGAACCTACAGGGGTCCGACAGAGCTCCTATAATTCACCCCTCCACTTT.

As DNA, the CDR3 is TGTGCCAGCAGAATCCCCGTTTTAGGCAATCAGCCCCAGCATTTT. Translated: CASRIPVLGNQPQHF. V usage is TRBV28 and J usage is TRBJ1-5; D uncertain. Germline CDR1 reads MDHEN; CDR2 reads SYDVKM. The CDR3 has 15 amino acids. V dropped 6 bases and J dropped 2 bases, with 14 bases sitting between them.

The chain couples TRBV13 to TRBJ2-3, with 7 bases identical to TRBD1. The CDR3 extends over 15 amino acids. V shed 0 bases, J shed 2 bases, and the junction held 2 bases outside the gene matches. Germline loops: CDR1 PRHDT, CDR2 FYEKMQ (reference sequence). CDR3 in DNA: TGTGCCAGCAGCTTAGGAGGGGGCATCACAGATACGCAGTATTTT. Translated: CASSLGGGITDTQYF. Full variable domain (outside the CDR3, taken from reference TRBV13 and TRBJ2-3): AAGVIQSPRHLIKEKRETATLKCYPIPRHDTVYWYQQGPGQDPQFLISFYEKMQSDKGSIPDRFSAQQFSDYHSELNMSSLELGDSALYFCASSLGGGITDTQYFGPGTRLTVL.

J is TRBJ2-5 and V is TRBV28, with TRBD1 matching 11 bases. V lost 5 bases to trimming and J lost 1 base; unmatched junction nucleotides: 6. This CDR3 has 16 amino acids. CDR1 is MDHEN, CDR2 SYDVKM, per germline. The CDR3 nucleotides read TGTGCCAGCAGTCTCGGGACAGGGGGAGGCCAAGAGACCCAGTACTTC. This encodes CASSLGTGGGQETQYF.

The J gene is TRBJ2-4, the V gene TRBV7-2; tentative D call: TRBD2 (6 bases). Trimming left V 5 bases short and J 0 bases short, with 14 bases between. Per the germline V gene, CDR1 is SGHTA and CDR2 is FQGNSA. This CDR3 region has 16 residues. The CDR3 is CASSRGDGGAKNIQYF. The CDR3, as DNA: TGTGCCAGCAGCCGCGGGGACGGGGGAGCCAAAAACATTCAGTACTTC.